A single sample gave rise to the 2 T cell receptor beta chains below, sequenced in a study of T cells in Graves' hyperthyroidism and ophthalmopathy. RNA transcripts were the template for amplifying TCR beta CDR3 regions. HTBI primers were employed in a first-round RT-PCR of the TCR CDR3. TCRdb redid the calling of the multiplex PCR reads with MiXCR, one entry per CDR3 protein. Of about 600,000 distinct CDR3 sequences listed, roughly 15% are singletons. Sequenced material: blood. These receptors were obtained from a woman aged 50 to 65 with Graves' ophthalmopathy.

V usage is TRBV19 and J usage is TRBJ2-7; 12 bases match TRBD2. CDR1 and CDR2 from the germline V gene are LNHDA and SQIVND (reference sequence). The CDR3 sequence is 17 residues long. Trimming took 5 bases from V and 3 from J; bases not matched to a gene: 11. CDR3 loop: CASSPRLAGENFYEQYF. The CDR3 DNA reads as TGTGCCAGTAGTCCCCGACTAGCGGGAGAGAATTTCTACGAGCAGTACTTC. The complete variable domain, with remaining parts taken from reference TRBV19 and TRBJ2-7, reads DGGITQSPKYLFRKEGQNVTLSCEQNLNHDAMYWYRQDPGQGLRLIYYSQIVNDFQKGDIAEGYSVSREKKESFPLTVTSAQKNPTAFYLCASSPRLAGENFYEQYFGPGTRLTVT.

This clonotype was observed many times. This chain joins TRBV30 and TRBJ2-2; unclear D gene. The germline V gene encodes CDR1 GTSNPN and CDR2 SVGIG (reference sequence). Trimming cost V 0 bases and J 10 bases, with 9 bases left between them. The CDR3 extends over 12 amino acids. This chain's CDR3 is CAWSVVQMELFF. The DNA of the CDR3 is TGTGCCTGGAGTGTAGTCCAAATGGAGCTGTTTTTT.